The source of this TCR beta chain is a study of T cell repertoires in aging, cancer and after chemotherapy. On the study more broadly: Clear clonal overlap appeared across healthy donor samples taken over several months to years. Notes on the study in general: Compared with age-matched healthy donors, untreated hematological or solid cancer patients showed higher blood TCR clonality. Immunological memory after chemotherapy cannot be judged from the repertoire data. Median generation probability rose over the chemotherapy interval in each cancer cohort, suggesting rebound thymic output.

The template was genomic DNA from peripheral blood, not RNA. In germline, CDR1 is SEHNR, CDR2 FQNEAQ (reference sequence). The CDR3 runs to 17 residues. V was trimmed by 5 bases and J by 2 bases, leaving 20 bases between them. Points on this clonotype: Its antigen is currently unknown.

A mixed TRB-A/B primer pool amplified rearranged TRB by multiplex touch-down PCR. Each CDR3 protein is one row after TCRdb ran MiXCR on the multiplex PCR reads. The sample shows approximately 9,500 distinct CDR3 sequences, less than 30% of them seen only once. The receptor comes from a human donor in good health. The genes are TRBV7-9 and TRBJ2-3; D may match TRBD1 or TRBD2 (6 bases each). The specimen sequenced was blood. The CDR3 DNA follows: TGTGCCAGCAGCGTAGGGTGGGGGGCGGGGCACACAGATACGCAGTATTTT. Encoded protein: CASSVGWGAGHTDTQYF.